The 18 T cell receptor beta chains presented below share a single source sample, sequenced in a study of blood T cell repertoires in COVID-19. Assay: immunoSEQ multiplex PCR; the TCRdb copy retains only in-frame clones and omits some. The data hold 90,000 or so clones, with 88% observed a single time. Sequenced sample: peripheral blood. The receptors were gathered from a man aged 60-69 years with acute or convalescent COVID-19.

The table lists this clone with a count of one. V gene TRBV23-1 combines with J gene TRBJ2-4; maybe TRBD1 (5 bases). TRBV23-1 is an ORF, with its function uncertain. V lost 8 bases and J 0 bases, leaving 14 bases between the germline ends. The CDR3 consists of 15 residues. For the CDR3, the DNA is TGCGCCAGCGGCCCCAGGGTGCTAGCCAAAAACATTCAGTACTTC. Translated: CASGPRVLAKNIQYF.

CDR3: CASRRRGGSEKLFF. The CDR3 DNA reads TGTGCCAGCAGGAGGAGAGGGGGCAGTGAAAAACTGTTTTTT. The chain is built from TRBV6-5 and TRBJ1-4, with 7 positions matching TRBD1. The CDR3 sequence is 14 residues long. Germline CDR1 is MNHEY and CDR2 is SVGAGI. Trimming cost V 6 bases and J 7 bases; bases outside gene matches: 8.

The V gene is TRBV5-1, the J gene TRBJ2-5, with TRBD2 identical over 9 bases. The junction had 6 bases not matched to a gene; V was cut back by 4 bases and J by 2 bases. CDR1 is SGHRS and CDR2 is YFSETQ in the germline V gene. The CDR3 sequence is 15 residues long. The CDR3 sequence is CASSQWTSAQETQYF. CDR3 nucleotide sequence: TGCGCCAGCAGCCAGTGGACTAGCGCACAAGAGACCCAGTACTTC.

The CDR3 DNA follows: TGTGCCAGCAGCCCCGGTGGGGCAGCTTACTATGGCTACACCTTC. As protein: CASSPGGAAYYGYTF. The chain combines TRBV7-3 with TRBJ1-2, with a possible D match to TRBD1 (5 bases). V was cut by 5 bases and J by 3 bases, with 16 bases left in between. This CDR3 spans 15 amino acids. CDR1 SGHTA and CDR2 FQGTGA come from the germline V gene.

The rearrangement joins TRBV6-5 to TRBJ2-5; no clear D. Germline CDR1 reads MNHEY; CDR2 reads SVGAGI. This CDR3 spans 13 amino acids. V dropped 6 bases and J dropped 0 bases, with 8 bases sitting between them. CDR3 DNA sequence: TGTGCCAGCAGCCCCCCGTACCAAGAGACCCAGTACTTC. Its translation is CASSPPYQETQYF.

V gene TRBV6-2 or TRBV6-3 combines with J gene TRBJ1-2; D is unresolved. Germline values: CDR1 MNHEY, CDR2 SVGEGT. Trimming removed 2 bases at V and 0 bases at J, with 7 bases between. This CDR3 spans 14 amino acids. The CDR3 DNA reads TGTGCCAGCAGTTACCCCGCGGCTAACTATGGCTACACCTTC. This translates into CASSYPAANYGYTF.

This clone was observed once. The chain joins TRBV5-1 to TRBJ2-7; 13 nucleotides agree with TRBD2. Trimming cost V 4 bases and J 5 bases; bases outside gene matches: 9. Germline lookup yields CDR1 SGHRS and CDR2 YFSETQ. This CDR3 has 16 residues. The CDR3 sequence: CASSPAWTSGGNEQYF. DNA for the CDR3: TGCGCCAGCAGCCCGGCTTGGACTAGCGGGGGAAACGAGCAGTACTTC.

The chain links TRBV7-9 to TRBJ2-2; TRBD2 is a possible D gene (5 bases). The V end lost 5 bases, the J end lost 6 bases, and 16 bases lay between the germline ends. CDR3 length: 15 residues. Germline loops: CDR1 SEHNR, CDR2 FQNEAQ (reference sequence). The CDR3 protein is CASSPEAAFAGELFF. In DNA, the CDR3 is TGTGCCAGCAGCCCGGAGGCCGCGTTTGCCGGGGAGCTGTTTTTT.

This chain joins TRBV5-1 and TRBJ2-2; weak D call: TRBD1 (6 bases). CDR3 length: 15 amino acids. From germline, CDR1 is SGHRS and CDR2 YFSETQ. V lost 0 bases and J lost 0, with 6 bases in between. The CDR3 coding sequence is TGCGCCAGCAGCTTGGACAGGGCGAACACCGGGGAGCTGTTTTTT. It translates to CASSLDRANTGELFF.

V and J are TRBV7-9 and TRBJ2-1; 10 bases match TRBD2. This CDR3 has 14 amino acids. The V and J ends lost 5 bases and 6 bases, in that order; junction bases with no gene match: 4. The germline gives CDR1 SEHNR, CDR2 FQNEAQ (reference sequence). The CDR3 reads CASSRASGSNEQFF. CDR3 bases: TGTGCCAGCAGCAGGGCTAGCGGGAGCAATGAGCAGTTCTTC.

V and J are TRBV9 and TRBJ2-5; D not resolved. The ends were cut back, 0 bases at V and 2 bases at J, with 14 bases in the middle. Germline V gene sequence: CDR1 SGDLS, CDR2 YYNGEE. CDR3 length: 16 amino acids. CDR3: CASSVDPRRRQETQYF. CDR3 bases: TGTGCCAGCAGCGTAGATCCTAGGCGGCGGCAAGAGACCCAGTACTTC.

This clone was counted only a few times. The chain is built from TRBV5-4 and TRBJ1-2; 7 bases line up with TRBD1. With 5 bases clipped from V and 7 bases from J, the junction kept 11 bases outside the gene matches. Germline V gene data show CDR1 as SGHNT and CDR2 as YYREEE (reference sequence). The CDR3 runs to 14 residues. The CDR3 is CASSQPDRASGYTF. CDR3 nucleotide sequence: TGTGCCAGCAGTCAGCCCGACAGGGCATCTGGCTACACCTTC.

The chain carries TRBV30 and TRBJ2-2, with TRBD2 matching over 7 bases. The CDR3 runs 19 residues. Germline V lookup: CDR1 GTSNPN, CDR2 SVGIG (reference sequence). The V gene end was trimmed by 3 bases and the J gene end by 1 base; junction bases not matched to a gene: 17. CDR3 nucleotides: TGTGCCTGGAGAGTCCGGCGGCTAGCGGAATCAATGAACACCGGGGAGCTGTTTTTT. The encoded protein is CAWRVRRLAESMNTGELFF.

This clone has a handful of counts. This chain links TRBV11-3 with TRBJ1-1; no clear D gene. The germline CDR1 and CDR2 sequences are SGHNT and YENEEA. The CDR3 is 13 amino acids. With 1 base removed from V and 1 base from J, the gap between germline ends came to 4 bases. CDR3 in amino acids: CASSLAWNTEAFF. The CDR3 DNA reads as TGTGCCAGCAGCTTAGCGTGGAACACTGAAGCTTTCTTT. Full variable domain (outside the CDR3, taken from reference TRBV11-3 and TRBJ1-1): EAGVVQSPRYKIIEKKQPVAFWCNPISGHNTLYWYLQNLGQGPELLIRYENEEAVDDSQLPKDRFSAERLKGVDSTLKIQPAELGDSAVYLCASSLAWNTEAFFGQGTRLTVV.

The CDR3 nucleotides read TGCGCCAGCAGCCTTGGACTCCAACCCGGGGAGCTGTTTTTT. It codes for CASSLGLQPGELFF. The chain uses TRBV5-1 and TRBJ2-2; a weak D match, TRBD2 (5 bases). The V gene's germline CDR1 is SGHRS and CDR2 YFSETQ. This CDR3 is 14 amino acids long. Trimming removed 4 bases from V and 6 bases from J, with 13 bases in between.

The V and J genes are TRBV29-1 and TRBJ2-7; 9 bases map to TRBD1. The CDR3 has 15 residues. Germline V lookup: CDR1 SQVTM, CDR2 ANQGSEA. The J segment lost 1 base and the V segment lost 4 bases, leaving 8 bases of the junction unmatched. The CDR3 here is CSVVPPDRGSYEQYF. CDR3 DNA sequence: TGCAGCGTTGTCCCACCTGACAGGGGGTCCTACGAGCAGTACTTC.

The chain combines TRBV19 with TRBJ1-4; 7 bases are a match to TRBD1. Germline values: CDR1 LNHDA, CDR2 SQIVND (reference sequence). Trimming at V came to 6 bases and at J to 2 bases, leaving 3 bases not matched to a gene. This CDR3 has 14 amino acids. Written as DNA, the CDR3 is TGTGCCAGTAGGACACAGGGGACTAATGAAAAACTGTTTTTT. Translation: CASRTQGTNEKLFF.

Comments on this clone: Other DNA sequences from this sample encode an identical CDR3 as well. V and J are TRBV7-9 and TRBJ2-7, with a possible D match to TRBD2 (6 bases). The V gene's germline CDR1 is SEHNR and CDR2 FQNEAQ (reference sequence). V was pared by 0 bases and J by 1 base, with 10 bases between. The CDR3 has 15 amino acids. CDR3 coding DNA: TGTGCCAGCAGCTTAGCTAGAGGGAGGTCCTACGAGCAGTACTTC. It encodes CASSLARGRSYEQYF.